This T cell receptor (beta chain) was sequenced during a study of Tregs in tolerant kidney transplant recipients. Findings and caveats of the study: Activated donor B cell expansion appeared to reveal the most relevant donor-specific TCRbeta repertoire. Biological reproducibility was not directly addressed, but technical replication error appeared minimal. Findings come from small patient numbers and require larger validation.

Thawed PBMCs were FACS-sorted into unstimulated CD4+CD25+CD127- regulatory T cells, CD4+CD25- non-regulatory cells, CD4 and CD8 cells. Using immunoSEQ multiplex PCR, the repertoire was profiled, and TCRdb retains in-frame clones only, with some absent. The table shows approximately 260,000 clones, with around 81% occurring only once. V lost 1 base to trimming and J lost 6 bases; unmatched junction nucleotides: 6. CDR1 and CDR2 (germline): SGHNT, YENEEA. CDR3 length: 15 amino acids. Concerning this clone itself: The antigen is unknown.

The source material was CD4+ T cells from blood. The rearrangement links TRBV11-3 to TRBJ2-1; 7 bases are shared with TRBD1. This receptor was obtained from a human donor in good health. CDR3: CASSLGQGLVNEQFF. The CDR3 DNA is TGTGCCAGCAGCTTAGGACAGGGATTAGTCAATGAGCAGTTCTTC.